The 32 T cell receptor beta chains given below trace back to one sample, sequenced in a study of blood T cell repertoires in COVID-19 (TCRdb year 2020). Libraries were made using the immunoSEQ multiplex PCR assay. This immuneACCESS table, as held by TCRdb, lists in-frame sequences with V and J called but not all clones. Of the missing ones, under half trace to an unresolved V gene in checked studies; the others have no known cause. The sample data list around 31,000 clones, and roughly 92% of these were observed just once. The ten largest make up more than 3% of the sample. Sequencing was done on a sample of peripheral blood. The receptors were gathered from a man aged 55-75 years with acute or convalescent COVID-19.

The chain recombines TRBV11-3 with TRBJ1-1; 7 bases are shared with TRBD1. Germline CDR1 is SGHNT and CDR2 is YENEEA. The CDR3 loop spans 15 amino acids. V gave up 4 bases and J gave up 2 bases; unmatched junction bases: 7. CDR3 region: CASSSEGQPNTEAFF. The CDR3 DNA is TGTGCCAGCAGCTCTGAGGGACAGCCTAACACTGAAGCTTTCTTT.

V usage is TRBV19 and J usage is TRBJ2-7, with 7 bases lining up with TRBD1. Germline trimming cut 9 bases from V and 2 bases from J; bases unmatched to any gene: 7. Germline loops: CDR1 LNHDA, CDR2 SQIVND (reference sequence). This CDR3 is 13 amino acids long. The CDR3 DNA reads TGTGCCAGACCCCGGGACAGAGCCTACGAGCAGTACGTC. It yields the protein CARPRDRAYEQYV.

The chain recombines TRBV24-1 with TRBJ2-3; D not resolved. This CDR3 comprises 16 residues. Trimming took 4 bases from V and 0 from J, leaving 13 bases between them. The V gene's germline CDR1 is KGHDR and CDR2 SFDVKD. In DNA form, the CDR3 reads TGTGCCACCAGTGACAGCACCTCACTAAGCACAGATACGCAGTATTTT. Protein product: CATSDSTSLSTDTQYF.

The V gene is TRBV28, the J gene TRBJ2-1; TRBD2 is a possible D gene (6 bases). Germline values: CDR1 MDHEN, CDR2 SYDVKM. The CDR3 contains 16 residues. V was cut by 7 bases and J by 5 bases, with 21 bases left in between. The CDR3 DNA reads TGTGCCAGCAACCCGAGAGGCTGGGAGGCGAACAATGAGCAGTTCTTC. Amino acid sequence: CASNPRGWEANNEQFF. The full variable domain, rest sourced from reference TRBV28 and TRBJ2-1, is DVKVTQSSRYLVKRTGEKVFLECVQDMDHENMFWYRQDPGLGLRLIYFSYDVKMKEKGDIPEGYSVSREKKERFSLILESASTNQTSMYLCASNPRGWEANNEQFFGPGTRLTVL.

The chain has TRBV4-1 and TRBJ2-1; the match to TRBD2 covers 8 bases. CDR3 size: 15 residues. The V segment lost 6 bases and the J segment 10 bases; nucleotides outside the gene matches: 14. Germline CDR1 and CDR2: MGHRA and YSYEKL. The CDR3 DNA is TGCGCCAGCAGTCTCAGGCCAGCGGGAGATCCGGAGCAGTTCTTC. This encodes CASSLRPAGDPEQFF.

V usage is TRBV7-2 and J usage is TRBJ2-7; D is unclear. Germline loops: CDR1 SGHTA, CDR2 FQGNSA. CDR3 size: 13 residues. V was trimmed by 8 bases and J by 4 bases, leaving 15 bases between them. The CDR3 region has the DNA TGTGCCAGCTGCCTCAGCGCCTCATACGAGCAGTACTTC. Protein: CASCLSASYEQYF.

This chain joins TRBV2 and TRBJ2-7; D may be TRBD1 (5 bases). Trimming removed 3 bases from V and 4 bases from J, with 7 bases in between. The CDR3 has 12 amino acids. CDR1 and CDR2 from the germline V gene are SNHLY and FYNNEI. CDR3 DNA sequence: TGTGCCAGCAGTGATCAGGGTTACGAGCAGTACGTC. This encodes CASSDQGYEQYV.

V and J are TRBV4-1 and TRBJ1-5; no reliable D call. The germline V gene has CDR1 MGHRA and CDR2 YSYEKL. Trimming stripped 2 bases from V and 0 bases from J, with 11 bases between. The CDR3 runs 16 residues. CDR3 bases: TGCGCCAGCAGCCAAAGTAGTGCCTATAGCAATCAGCCCCAGCATTTT. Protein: CASSQSSAYSNQPQHF.

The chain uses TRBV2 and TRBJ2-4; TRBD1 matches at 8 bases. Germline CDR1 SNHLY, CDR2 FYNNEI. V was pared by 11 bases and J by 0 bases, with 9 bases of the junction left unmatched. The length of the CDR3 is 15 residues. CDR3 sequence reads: CAGAGTGRAKNIQYF. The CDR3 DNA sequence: TGTGCCGGGGCGGGGACAGGTAGAGCCAAAAACATTCAGTACTTC.

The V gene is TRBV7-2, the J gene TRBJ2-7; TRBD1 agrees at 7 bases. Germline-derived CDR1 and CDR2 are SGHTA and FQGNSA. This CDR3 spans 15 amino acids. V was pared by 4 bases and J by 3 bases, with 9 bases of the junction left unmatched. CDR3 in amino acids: CASSSKGAKFYEQYF. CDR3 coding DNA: TGTGCCAGCAGCTCGAAGGGGGCGAAGTTCTACGAGCAGTACTTC.

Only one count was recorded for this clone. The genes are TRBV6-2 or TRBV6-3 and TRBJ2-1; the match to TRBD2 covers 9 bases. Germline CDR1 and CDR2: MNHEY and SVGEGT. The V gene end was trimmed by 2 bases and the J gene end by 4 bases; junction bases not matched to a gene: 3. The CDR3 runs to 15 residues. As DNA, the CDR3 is TGTGCCAGCAGTTACAGGGCGGGGGGGTACAATGAGCAGTTCTTC. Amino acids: CASSYRAGGYNEQFF.

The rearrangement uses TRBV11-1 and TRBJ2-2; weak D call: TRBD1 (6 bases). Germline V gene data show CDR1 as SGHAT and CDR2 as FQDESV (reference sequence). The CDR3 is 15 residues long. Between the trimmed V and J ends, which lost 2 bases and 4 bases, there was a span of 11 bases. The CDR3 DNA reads TGTGCCAGCAGCTTACTGAGGGGGACCACCGGGGAGCTGTTTTTT. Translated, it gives CASSLLRGTTGELFF.

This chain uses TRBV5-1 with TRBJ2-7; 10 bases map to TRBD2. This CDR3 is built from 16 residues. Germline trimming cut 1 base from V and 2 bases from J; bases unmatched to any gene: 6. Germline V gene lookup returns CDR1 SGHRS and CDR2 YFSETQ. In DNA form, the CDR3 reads TGCGCCAGCAGCTTGAATAGCGGGAGGACTACCTACGAGCAGTACTTC. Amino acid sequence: CASSLNSGRTTYEQYF.

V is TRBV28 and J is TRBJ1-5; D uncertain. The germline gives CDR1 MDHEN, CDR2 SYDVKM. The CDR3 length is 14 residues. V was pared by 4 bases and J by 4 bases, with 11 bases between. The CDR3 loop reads CASSSPTINQPQHF. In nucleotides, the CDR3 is TGTGCCAGCAGTTCCCCCACTATTAATCAGCCCCAGCATTTT.

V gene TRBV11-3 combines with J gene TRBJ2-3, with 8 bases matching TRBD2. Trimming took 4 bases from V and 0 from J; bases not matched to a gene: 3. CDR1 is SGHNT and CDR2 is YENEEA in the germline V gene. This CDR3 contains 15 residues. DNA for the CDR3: TGTGCCAGCAGCTCCCGGACTAGCAGCACAGATACGCAGTATTTT. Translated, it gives CASSSRTSSTDTQYF.

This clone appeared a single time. The chain's CDR3 is CASSIPQGGRGQPQHF. The CDR3 DNA follows: TGTGCCAGTAGTATTCCCCAAGGGGGAAGGGGTCAGCCCCAGCATTTT. The chain has TRBV19 and TRBJ1-5; the D gene is possibly TRBD1 (6 bases). The CDR3 extends over 16 amino acids. V was cut by 3 bases and J by 6 bases, with 18 bases left in between. The germline CDR1 and CDR2 sequences are LNHDA and SQIVND (reference sequence). Full variable domain (outside the CDR3, taken from reference TRBV19 and TRBJ1-5): DGGITQSPKYLFRKEGQNVTLSCEQNLNHDAMYWYRQDPGQGLRLIYYSQIVNDFQKGDIAEGYSVSREKKESFPLTVTSAQKNPTAFYLCASSIPQGGRGQPQHFGDGTRLSIL.

The CDR3 DNA follows: TGCAGCGCCCACGGGACAGGGATTTTCTATGGCTACACCTTC. This encodes CSAHGTGIFYGYTF. The rearrangement links TRBV29-1 to TRBJ1-2, with TRBD1 identical over 9 bases. V shed 7 bases and J 4 bases; nucleotides not matched to a gene: 10. Looked up from germline, CDR1 is SQVTM and CDR2 is ANQGSEA. This CDR3 region has 14 residues.

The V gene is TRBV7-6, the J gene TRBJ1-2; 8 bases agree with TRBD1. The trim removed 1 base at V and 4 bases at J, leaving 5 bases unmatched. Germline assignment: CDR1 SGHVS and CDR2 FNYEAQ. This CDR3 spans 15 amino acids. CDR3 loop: CASSLGQGAGYGYTF. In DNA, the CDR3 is TGTGCCAGCAGCTTAGGTCAGGGGGCGGGCTATGGCTACACCTTC.

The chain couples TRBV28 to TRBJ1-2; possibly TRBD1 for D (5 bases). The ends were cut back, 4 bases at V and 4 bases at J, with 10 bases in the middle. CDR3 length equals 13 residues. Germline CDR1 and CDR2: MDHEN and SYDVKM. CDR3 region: CASSWGGGYGYTF. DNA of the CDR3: TGTGCCAGCAGTTGGGGCGGGGGCTATGGCTACACCTTC.

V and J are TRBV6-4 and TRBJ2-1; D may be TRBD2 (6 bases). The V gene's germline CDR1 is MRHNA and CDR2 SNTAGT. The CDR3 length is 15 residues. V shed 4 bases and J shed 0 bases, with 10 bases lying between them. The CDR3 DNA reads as TGTGCCAGCAGTGGGAGGGGTGGCTCCTACAATGAGCAGTTCTTC. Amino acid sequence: CASSGRGGSYNEQFF.

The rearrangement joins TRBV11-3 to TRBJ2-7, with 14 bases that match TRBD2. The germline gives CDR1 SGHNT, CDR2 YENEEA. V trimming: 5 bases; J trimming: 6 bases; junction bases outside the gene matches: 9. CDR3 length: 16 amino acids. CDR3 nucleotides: TGTGCCAGCAGCCCAACGACTAGCGGGAGGGCCGGCGAGCAGTACTTC. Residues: CASSPTTSGRAGEQYF. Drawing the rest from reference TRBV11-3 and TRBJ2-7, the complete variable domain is EAGVVQSPRYKIIEKKQPVAFWCNPISGHNTLYWYLQNLGQGPELLIRYENEEAVDDSQLPKDRFSAERLKGVDSTLKIQPAELGDSAVYLCASSPTTSGRAGEQYFGPGTRLTVT.

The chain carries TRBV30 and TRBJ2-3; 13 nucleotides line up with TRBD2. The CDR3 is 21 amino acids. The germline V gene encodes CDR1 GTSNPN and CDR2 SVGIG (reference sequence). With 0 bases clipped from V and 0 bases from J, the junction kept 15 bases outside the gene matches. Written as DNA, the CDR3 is TGTGCCTGGAGTGTACAAGGGACGGATGGGACTAGCGGGACTAGCACAGATACGCAGTATTTT. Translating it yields CAWSVQGTDGTSGTSTDTQYF.

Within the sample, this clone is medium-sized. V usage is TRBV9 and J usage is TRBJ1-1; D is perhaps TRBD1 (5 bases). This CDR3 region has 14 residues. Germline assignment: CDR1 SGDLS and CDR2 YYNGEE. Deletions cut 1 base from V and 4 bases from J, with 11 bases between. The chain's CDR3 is CASSVQTGSTEAFF. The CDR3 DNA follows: TGTGCCAGCAGCGTACAAACAGGTTCCACTGAAGCTTTCTTT.

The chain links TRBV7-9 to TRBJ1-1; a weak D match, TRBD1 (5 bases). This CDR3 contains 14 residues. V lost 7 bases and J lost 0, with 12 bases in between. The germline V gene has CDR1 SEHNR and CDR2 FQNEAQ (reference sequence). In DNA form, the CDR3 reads TGTGCCAGCACCCGTCAGGGCATGAACACTGAAGCTTTCTTT. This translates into CASTRQGMNTEAFF.

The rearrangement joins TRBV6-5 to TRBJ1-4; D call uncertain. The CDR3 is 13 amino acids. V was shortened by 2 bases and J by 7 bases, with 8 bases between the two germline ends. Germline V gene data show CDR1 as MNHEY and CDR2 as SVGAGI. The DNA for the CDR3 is TGTGCCAGCAGTTACCGGCGGGGTGAAAAACTGTTTTTT. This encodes CASSYRRGEKLFF.

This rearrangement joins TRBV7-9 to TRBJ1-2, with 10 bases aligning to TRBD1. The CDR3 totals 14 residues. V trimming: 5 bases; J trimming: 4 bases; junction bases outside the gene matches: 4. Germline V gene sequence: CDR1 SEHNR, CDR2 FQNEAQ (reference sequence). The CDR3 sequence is CASSADRGGYGYTF. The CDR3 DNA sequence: TGTGCCAGCAGCGCGGACAGGGGGGGCTATGGCTACACCTTC. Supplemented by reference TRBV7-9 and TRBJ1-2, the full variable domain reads DTGVSQNPRHKITKRGQNVTFRCDPISEHNRLYWYRQTLGQGPEFLTYFQNEAQLEKSRLLSDRFSAERPKGSFSTLEIQRTEQGDSAMYLCASSADRGGYGYTFGSGTRLTVV.

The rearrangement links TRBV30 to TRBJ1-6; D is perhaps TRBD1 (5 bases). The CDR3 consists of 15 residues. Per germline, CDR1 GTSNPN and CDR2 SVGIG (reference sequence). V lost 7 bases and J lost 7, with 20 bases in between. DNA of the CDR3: TGTGCCTCCTCCTTGGGGGGGGTAACCAATTCACCCCTCCACTTT. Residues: CASSLGGVTNSPLHF. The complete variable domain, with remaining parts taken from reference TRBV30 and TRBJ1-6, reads SQTIHQWPATLVQPVGSPLSLECTVEGTSNPNLYWYRQAAGRGLQLLFYSVGIGQISSEVPQNLSASRPQDRQFILSSKKLLLSDSGFYLCASSLGGVTNSPLHFGNGTRLTVT.

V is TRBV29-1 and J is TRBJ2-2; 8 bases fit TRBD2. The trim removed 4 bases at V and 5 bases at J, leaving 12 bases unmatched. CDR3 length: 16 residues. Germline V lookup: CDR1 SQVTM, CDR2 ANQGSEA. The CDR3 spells CSVVVSGKTSTGELFF. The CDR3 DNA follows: TGCAGCGTTGTGGTTAGCGGGAAAACTTCTACCGGGGAGCTGTTTTTT.

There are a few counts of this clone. CDR3 sequence (DNA): TGTGCCAGCAGCTTCTCAGGGTCCCCAACCTACGAGCAGTACTTC. Its translation: CASSFSGSPTYEQYF. The chain recombines TRBV11-3 with TRBJ2-7, with D tentatively TRBD1 (5 bases). Trimming stripped 3 bases from V and 2 bases from J, with 14 bases between. Germline CDR1 and CDR2: SGHNT and YENEEA. The CDR3 has 15 residues.

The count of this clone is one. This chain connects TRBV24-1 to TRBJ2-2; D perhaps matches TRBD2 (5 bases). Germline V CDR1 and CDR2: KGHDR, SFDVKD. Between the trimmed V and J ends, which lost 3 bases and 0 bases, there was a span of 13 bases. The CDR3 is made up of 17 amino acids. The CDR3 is CATSDPAGGPNTGELFF. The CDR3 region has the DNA TGTGCCACCAGTGATCCCGCAGGAGGTCCGAACACCGGGGAGCTGTTTTTT.

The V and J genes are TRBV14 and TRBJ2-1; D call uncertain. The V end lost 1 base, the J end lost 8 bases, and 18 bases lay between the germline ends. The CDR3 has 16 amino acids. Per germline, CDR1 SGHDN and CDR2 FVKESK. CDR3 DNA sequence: TGTGCCAGCAGCCAAGGTGGCTTGGTCCCTTATCATGAGCAGTTCTTC. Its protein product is CASSQGGLVPYHEQFF.

The CDR3 DNA reads TGTGCCAGCAGCGTAGTCCCTGGCGTCGGACAGGGGGCGGGTGAGCAGTTCTTC. It translates to CASSVVPGVGQGAGEQFF. The J gene is TRBJ2-1, the V gene TRBV7-3, with 11 bases identical to TRBD1. Germline V gene data show CDR1 as SGHTA and CDR2 as FQGTGA. CDR3 size: 18 residues. With 5 bases clipped from V and 9 bases from J, the junction kept 18 bases outside the gene matches.